This TCR beta chain came from a study of T-cell reconstitution after alpha-beta-depleted transplantation in children. The length of the CDR3 is 15 residues. CDR1 and CDR2 from the germline V gene are MNHEY and SVGAGI. V lost 2 bases and J lost 4; bases outside the gene matches: 4. The library targeted TCRbeta and was prepared with unique molecular identifiers. TCRdb processed the PCR reads anew with MiXCR; each CDR3 protein has one entry. This sample carries 600,000 or so distinct CDR3 sequences, around 23% of them seen once, and the ten largest clones take 11% to 15%. The study's findings and limits: Among T cells one year after transplant, newly produced cells accounted for most counts and diversity. Recipient T cells and thymic progenitors that survived were the source of the high TCRbeta diversity seen at day 60 in some patients. Where alpha-beta T cells came from about two months after transplant was reportedly several hundred expanded graft clones.

This clonotype showed up just a few times. The antigen is not known. This sequence originates from a boy younger than two who had a stem cell transplant for acute myeloid leukemia, so the T cells may come from the graft donor. The specimen comprised PBMCs, mostly from graft donor cells, sampled 360 days after TCRalphabeta/CD19-depleted stem cell transplant. The rearrangement joins TRBV6-5 to TRBJ1-3, with 8 positions matching TRBD1. The CDR3, as DNA: TGTGCCAGCAGTTACGACAGGGGACCCGGAAACACCATATATTTT. Its protein product is CASSYDRGPGNTIYF.